This is a list of T cell receptor beta chains from one sample in a study of T cells of healthy individuals. A single record per CDR3 protein comes from TCRdb applying MiXCR to the 5' RACE reads. Of about 60,000 distinct CDR3 sequences listed, around 15% are singletons. Receptors originate from a human donor in good health. Each CDR3 is given with its conserved first and last residue. The D gene is left open where the match is weak. Rows may omit the clone size; those that give it use once, few, many or a size class.

j_gene,v_gene,d_gene,abundance,CDR3aa,CDR3nt
TRBJ2-7,TRBV4-2,-,-,CASSQEKGRLYEQYF,TGTGCCAGCAGCCAAGAAAAGGGAAGACTCTACGAGCAGTACTTC
TRBJ2-2,TRBV5-1,TRBD2,-,CASSTGLAGGTGELFF,TGCGCCAGCAGCACCGGACTAGCGGGTGGGACCGGGGAGCTGTTTTTT
TRBJ2-1,TRBV12-3/TRBV12-4,-,-,CASSLEKGHEQFF,TGTGCCAGCAGTTTAGAAAAAGGGCATGAGCAGTTCTTC
TRBJ2-2,TRBV6-6,-,many,CASPADTGELFF,TGTGCCAGCCCCGCGGATACCGGGGAGCTGTTTTTT
TRBJ2-7,TRBV29-1,TRBD1,-,CSVEGTGGYEQYF,TGCAGCGTTGAGGGGACAGGAGGCTACGAGCAGTACTTC
TRBJ1-5,TRBV18,-,many,CASSPNQGNNQPQHF,TGTGCCAGCTCACCCAATCAGGGAAACAATCAGCCCCAGCATTTT
TRBJ1-2,TRBV6-1,-,-,CASSVGAYTNYGYTF,TGTGCCAGCAGTGTAGGGGCTTATACTAACTATGGCTACACCTTC
TRBJ1-5,TRBV23-1,-,many,CASSQLGQGGQPQHF,TGCGCCAGCAGTCAATTGGGGCAGGGTGGTCAGCCCCAGCATTTT
TRBJ1-2,TRBV5-1,-,-,CASSLGPAGSSYGYNF,TGCGCCAGCAGCTTGGGCCCCGCAGGGTCCAGCTATGGCTACAACTTC
TRBJ1-5,TRBV7-9,-,few,CASSWGPANQPQHF,TGTGCCAGCAGCTGGGGACCGGCCAATCAGCCCCAGCATTTT
TRBJ2-5,TRBV10-3,-,-,CAISESRETQYF,TGTGCCATCAGCGAGTCACGGGAGACCCAGTACTTC
TRBJ2-7,TRBV29-1,TRBD1,many,CSGRDSPYEQYF,TGCAGCGGCCGGGACAGTCCTTACGAGCAGTACTTC
TRBJ2-3,TRBV10-2,-,-,CASGGLGTDTQYF,TGCGCCAGCGGGGGGCTGGGCACAGATACGCAGTATTTT
TRBJ2-7,TRBV27,-,many,CASSLSRGEQYF,TGTGCCAGCAGTCTCAGTCGGGGTGAGCAGTACTTC
TRBJ2-3,TRBV7-2,-,few,CASSSHQGTDTQYF,TGTGCCAGCAGCTCTCATCAGGGAACAGATACGCAGTATTTT
TRBJ2-7,TRBV28,-,few,CASSLLNRASYEQYF,TGTGCCAGCAGTTTGCTGAACAGGGCTTCCTACGAGCAGTACTTC
TRBJ2-5,TRBV3-1,TRBD2,few,CASSQGAGGIGQETQYF,TGTGCCAGCAGCCAAGGGGCGGGAGGAATTGGGCAAGAGACCCAGTACTTC
TRBJ1-5,TRBV20-1,TRBD1,many,CSAATGGIDQPQHF,TGCAGTGCCGCGACAGGGGGCATCGATCAGCCCCAGCATTTT
TRBJ2-1,TRBV5-1,-,-,CASRGTGIPNNEQFF,TGCGCCAGCAGGGGCACAGGGATCCCAAACAATGAGCAGTTCTTC
TRBJ2-6,TRBV23-1,-,many,CASSHMEIGNKHSGANVLTF,TGCGCCAGCAGTCACATGGAAATAGGGAACAAACACTCTGGGGCCAACGTCCTGACTTTC
TRBJ2-7,TRBV12-3/TRBV12-4,-,-,CASSVDIWSYEQYF,TGTGCCAGCAGCGTGGACATTTGGTCCTACGAGCAGTACTTC
TRBJ1-6,TRBV7-2,-,many,CASSFEGVSPLHF,TGTGCCAGCAGCTTTGAAGGGGTCTCACCCCTCCACTTT
TRBJ1-1,TRBV7-6,-,many,CASSPFGGKNTEAFF,TGTGCCAGCAGCCCCTTCGGGGGAAAGAACACTGAAGCTTTCTTT
TRBJ2-3,TRBV5-6,TRBD2,many,CASSLGLGTSGADTQYF,TGTGCCAGCAGCTTAGGGTTAGGGACTAGCGGGGCGGATACGCAGTATTTT
TRBJ2-7,TRBV7-3,-,many,CASSLSGHSSSYEQYF,TGTGCCAGCAGCTTAAGCGGACATTCAAGCTCCTACGAGCAGTACTTC
TRBJ1-2,TRBV18,-,-,CASSPRGTGDYGYTF,TGTGCCAGCTCACCACGGGGGACGGGGGATTATGGCTACACCTTC
TRBJ2-7,TRBV5-4,-,few,CATQQVLENEQYF,TGTGCCACCCAACAGGTACTTGAGAACGAGCAGTACTTC
TRBJ1-1,TRBV29-1,-,many,CSVEKKMNTEAFF,TGCAGCGTTGAAAAGAAAATGAACACTGAAGCTTTCTTT
TRBJ2-7,TRBV12-3/TRBV12-4,-,many,CASSYSRSYEQYF,TGTGCCAGCAGTTACTCCCGCTCCTACGAGCAGTACTTC
TRBJ2-1,TRBV20-1,-,few,CSARDPGTPSYNEQFF,TGCAGTGCTAGAGATCCCGGGACCCCGTCCTACAATGAGCAGTTCTTC
TRBJ2-7,TRBV18,TRBD2,-,CASSPGTSGRYEQYF,TGTGCCAGCTCACCCGGGACTAGCGGGAGGTACGAGCAGTACTTC
TRBJ1-6,TRBV6-2/TRBV6-3,TRBD1,few,CASRRTGDNSPLHF,TGTGCCAGCAGAAGGACAGGGGATAATTCACCCCTCCACTTT
TRBJ2-3,TRBV4-1,-,many,CASSPIDRRTDTQYF,TGCGCCAGCAGCCCTATTGACAGGCGCACAGATACGCAGTATTTT
TRBJ1-1,TRBV11-2,TRBD1,few,CASSFPRQGRGVNTEAFF,TGTGCCAGCAGCTTCCCCCGACAGGGAAGAGGGGTGAACACTGAAGCTTTCTTT
TRBJ1-2,TRBV19,TRBD1,many,CASSEQGAGNYGYTF,TGTGCCAGTAGCGAACAGGGGGCTGGTAACTATGGCTACACCTTC
TRBJ2-7,TRBV25-1,-,few,CASLSGSYEQYF,TGTGCCAGCCTTAGCGGTTCCTACGAGCAGTACTTC
TRBJ1-3,TRBV20-1,-,many,CSAKTRQAGNTIYF,TGCAGTGCAAAGACGCGACAGGCTGGAAACACCATATATTTT
TRBJ2-1,TRBV23-1,-,-,CASSQVGESLNNEQFF,TGCGCCAGCAGTCAAGTAGGAGAATCCCTAAACAATGAGCAGTTCTTC
TRBJ2-1,TRBV15,-,few,CATSLGYNEQFF,TGTGCCACCAGCCTCGGCTACAATGAGCAGTTCTTC
TRBJ2-5,TRBV5-1,-,-,CASSLDRTETQYF,TGCGCCAGCAGCTTGGACAGGACGGAGACCCAGTACTTC
TRBJ2-1,TRBV4-2,-,few,CASSQATDISSYNEQFF,TGTGCCAGCAGCCAAGCTACCGACATAAGCTCCTACAATGAGCAGTTCTTC
TRBJ1-6,TRBV7-9,-,-,CASSGGLRPLHF,TGTGCCAGCAGCGGGGGTTTGAGGCCCCTCCACTTT
TRBJ1-1,TRBV29-1,TRBD1,many,CSVGGQVDWNTEAFF,TGCAGCGTTGGGGGACAGGTGGATTGGAACACTGAAGCTTTCTTT
TRBJ1-1,TRBV20-1,TRBD1,many,CSARDRGFAEAFF,TGCAGTGCCCGCGACAGGGGTTTCGCTGAAGCTTTCTTT
TRBJ2-1,TRBV10-3,-,-,CAISELGGGRGPSDEQFF,TGTGCCATCAGTGAGTTGGGTGGGGGCAGGGGCCCTTCGGATGAGCAGTTCTTC
TRBJ2-7,TRBV9,-,-,CASSVGGSYEQYF,TGTGCCAGCAGCGTAGGGGGGAGCTACGAGCAGTACTTC
TRBJ1-1,TRBV7-9,-,few,CASSSGLNTEAFF,TGTGCCAGCAGTAGTGGCCTGAACACTGAAGCTTTCTTT
TRBJ1-1,TRBV7-9,-,few,CASSRGDPEAFF,TGTGCCAGCAGCCGGGGGGACCCTGAAGCTTTCTTT
TRBJ2-1,TRBV12-3/TRBV12-4,-,many,CASSLGPYNEQFF,TGTGCCAGCAGTTTGGGGCCCTACAATGAGCAGTTCTTC
TRBJ2-7,TRBV27,TRBD2,few,CASSLGVGTSDYEQYF,TGTGCCAGCAGTTTAGGAGTAGGGACTAGCGATTACGAGCAGTACTTC
TRBJ1-4,TRBV5-8,-,few,CASSSDGEKLFF,TGTGCCAGCAGCTCTGACGGGGAAAAACTGTTTTTT
TRBJ2-7,TRBV9,TRBD1,-,CASSYRDRGPREQYF,TGTGCCAGCTCTTATCGGGACAGGGGGCCGAGGGAGCAGTACTTC
TRBJ2-7,TRBV28,-,many,CASSLQGSLYEQYF,TGTGCCAGCAGTTTACAGGGTTCCCTATACGAGCAGTACTTC
TRBJ2-3,TRBV5-1,-,few,CASSLDGTDTQYF,TGCGCCAGCAGCTTGGATGGCACAGATACGCAGTATTTT
TRBJ2-1,TRBV20-1,TRBD2,many,CSAGLAGDYNEQFF,TGCAGTGCTGGACTAGCGGGGGACTACAATGAGCAGTTCTTC
TRBJ1-1,TRBV12-3/TRBV12-4,-,medium-sized,CASSFMNTEAFF,TGTGCCAGCAGTTTCATGAACACTGAAGCTTTCTTT
TRBJ2-3,TRBV28,TRBD2,-,CASSWGLAGGSDTQYF,TGTGCCAGCAGTTGGGGACTAGCGGGGGGCTCAGATACGCAGTATTTT
TRBJ1-1,TRBV7-9,TRBD1,many,CASSLEGQLNTEAFF,TGTGCCAGCAGCTTAGAGGGACAGCTGAACACTGAAGCTTTCTTT
TRBJ2-2,TRBV20-1,-,few,CSARIGRNTGELFF,TGCAGTGCTAGGATCGGACGGAACACCGGGGAGCTGTTTTTT